This T cell receptor beta chain was retrieved from a study of blood T cell repertoires in COVID-19. This clone was counted between two and nine times. CDR1 is MNHEY, CDR2 SVGAGI, per germline. The CDR3 consists of 14 residues. Trimming took 6 bases from V and 4 from J; bases not matched to a gene: 4. In the study's own analysis: Amplification of reference gene primers provided the estimated nucleated cell counts. Produced via immunoSEQ multiplex PCR; TCRdb's table is partial and in-frame only. The V and J calls and the clone size are those of that table, but D and trimming were determined from the DNA. The data contain about 160,000 clones, just under 85% of them singletons.

The TCR originated in a woman at least 80 years old with acute or convalescent COVID-19. The rearrangement uses TRBV6-5 and TRBJ1-3, with 9 nucleotides matching TRBD1. The sequenced material came from peripheral blood. CDR3 loop: CASRTGQGGNTIYF. The CDR3 region has the DNA TGTGCCAGCAGAACGGGACAGGGAGGAAACACCATATATTTT.